The clone carrying this TCR beta chain was seen many times. Its antigen remains unknown. The time point was: newly diagnosed GD, antithyroid drugs for less than 3 months. PBMC RNA was the source of the TCR library. The data were taken from a study of regulatory T cells in long-lasting Graves disease. Findings and caveats of the study: Comparison showed that persistent patients shared more public clonotypes (under 3,000) than new patients (966).

The authors built TCR beta libraries using iRepertoire HTBI primers and Arm-PCR of CDR3 regions. A single record per CDR3 protein comes from TCRdb applying MiXCR to the multiplex PCR reads. The sample lists approximately 400,000 distinct CDR3 sequences, 15% occurring once. The CDR3 has 17 amino acids. V lost 0 bases and J lost 10; bases outside the gene matches: 17. The germline gives CDR1 SGHDT, CDR2 YYEEEE. This sample also appeared in a second study, on T cells in Graves' hyperthyroidism and ophthalmopathy.

The material was peripheral blood mononuclear cells (PBMCs), obtained at new diagnosis, from a patient treated with antithyroid drugs. The gene calls are TRBV5-6 and TRBJ2-3; 7 bases line up with TRBD2. This receptor was identified in a woman in her 40s with Graves disease. For the CDR3, the DNA is TGTGCCAGCAGCTTGGGGGGGGGACTAACAAGACCAGAGCCGCAGTATTTT. It encodes CASSLGGGLTRPEPQYF.